The 17 T cell receptor beta chains in this list originate from one sample, sequenced in a study of shared clonotypes between healthy human individuals. The protocol was immunoSEQ multiplex PCR, while the TCRdb copy is restricted to in-frame clones and leaves out a portion. The sample has millions of clones, roughly 94% seen once; the top ten hold roughly 1%. Naive-designated CD8 cells lacked CD45RO, were positively enriched for CCR7, and omitted terminally differentiated effector memory CD45RA+ cells. Sequenced sample: naive CD8+ T cells sorted from blood. These receptor sequences come from a man between 18 and 29 years old in good health.

The chain links TRBV6-1 to TRBJ1-5; D unresolved. Trimming shortened V by 2 bases and J by 1 base, and 6 bases separated the two germline ends. The CDR3 extends over 14 amino acids. Looked up from germline, CDR1 is MNHNS and CDR2 is SASEGT. The CDR3 sequence is CASSELGSNQPQHF. The CDR3 bases are TGTGCCAGCAGTGAATTAGGCAGCAATCAGCCCCAGCATTTT.

CDR3 amino acids: CASTLGGLAGPEQFF. Here the CDR3 DNA reads TGTGCCAGCACCTTAGGGGGACTAGCGGGTCCCGAGCAGTTCTTC. V and J are TRBV28 and TRBJ2-1; TRBD2 agrees at 12 bases. The trim removed 7 bases at V and 10 bases at J, leaving 11 bases unmatched. Germline V lookup: CDR1 MDHEN, CDR2 SYDVKM. CDR3 length: 15 amino acids.

V gene TRBV30 combines with J gene TRBJ1-2; no firm D call. Trimming left V 0 bases short and J 4 bases short, with 9 bases between. This CDR3 has 13 residues. The germline gives CDR1 GTSNPN, CDR2 SVGIG (reference sequence). This CDR3 reads CAWSVHSVYGYTF. CDR3 coding DNA: TGTGCCTGGAGTGTACACTCCGTCTATGGCTACACCTTC.

Only one count was recorded for this clone. The sample carries other DNA sequences with the same CDR3. V and J are TRBV15 and TRBJ2-7; tentatively, D is TRBD1 (5 bases). Trimming took 0 bases from V and 1 from J, leaving 10 bases between them. The germline CDR1 and CDR2 sequences are LNHNV and YYDKDF (reference sequence). The CDR3 runs 15 residues. The CDR3 region is CATSRDLGQSYEQYF. The DNA for the CDR3 is TGTGCCACCAGCAGAGATTTGGGGCAATCCTACGAGCAGTACTTC.

This rearrangement joins TRBV30 to TRBJ1-4; 7 bases are a match to TRBD1. V lost 2 bases, J lost 6 bases, and 9 bases stayed unmatched. Germline lookup yields CDR1 GTSNPN and CDR2 SVGIG (reference sequence). The CDR3 has 15 residues. In DNA, the CDR3 is TGTGCCTGGAGTTTGGCAGGGGGTTTCGATGAAAAACTGTTTTTT. It specifies CAWSLAGGFDEKLFF.

The rearrangement uses TRBV6-6 and TRBJ2-7, with 7 bases identical to TRBD1. The CDR3 consists of 14 residues. The germline V gene has CDR1 MNHNY and CDR2 SVGAGI (reference sequence). After removal of 0 bases from V and 4 bases from J, the junction contained 3 bases not matched to a gene. The CDR3 nucleotides read TGTGCCAGCAGTTACTCGGAGACAGGGTACGAGCAGTACTTC. Translated: CASSYSETGYEQYF.

This clone was recorded once. The chain recombines TRBV2 with TRBJ1-3; D uncertain. CDR3 length: 15 amino acids. The V end lost 2 bases, the J end lost 4 bases, and 12 bases lay between the germline ends. CDR1 and CDR2 (germline): SNHLY, FYNNEI. This CDR3 reads CASSEITESGNTIYF. Here the CDR3 DNA reads TGTGCCAGCAGTGAAATTACGGAATCCGGAAACACCATATATTTT. The complete variable domain, with remaining parts taken from reference TRBV2 and TRBJ1-3, reads EPEVTQTPSHQVTQMGQEVILRCVPISNHLYFYWYRQILGQKVEFLVSFYNNEISEKSEIFDDQFSVERPDGSNFTLKIRSTKLEDSAMYFCASSEITESGNTIYFGEGSWLTVV.

With respect to this clone: Other DNA sequences from this sample encode an identical CDR3 as well. The chain carries TRBV6-5 and TRBJ1-2, with a possible D match to TRBD1 (5 bases). The CDR3 totals 13 residues. Germline assignment: CDR1 MNHEY and CDR2 SVGAGI. Trimming removed 4 bases at V and 4 bases at J, with 10 bases between. CDR3 in amino acids: CASSSDSPYGYTF. In DNA, the CDR3 is TGTGCCAGCAGTTCTGACAGCCCCTATGGCTACACCTTC.

The chain uses TRBV7-2 and TRBJ2-7; 8 bases are shared with TRBD2. The germline gives CDR1 SGHTA, CDR2 FQGNSA. This CDR3 is 16 amino acids long. Losses at the gene ends were 1 base for V and 5 bases for J; bases not matched to a gene: 10. The DNA for the CDR3 is TGTGCCAGCAGCTTAGTCCCGGGGGGGCATCCCGACGAGCAGTACTTC. It specifies CASSLVPGGHPDEQYF.

This chain uses TRBV13 with TRBJ1-1; no clear D gene. Germline-derived CDR1 and CDR2 are PRHDT and FYEKMQ (reference sequence). The CDR3 loop spans 14 amino acids. Trimming took off 5 bases at V and 5 bases at J, with 15 bases between the two ends. The CDR3 loop is CASSVRERWTEAFF. CDR3 nucleotides: TGTGCCAGCAGCGTTCGTGAAAGATGGACTGAAGCTTTCTTT.

This chain links TRBV30 with TRBJ1-1; no firm D call. The germline V gene encodes CDR1 GTSNPN and CDR2 SVGIG (reference sequence). V was pared by 0 bases and J by 1 base, with 6 bases between. This CDR3 has 13 residues. The CDR3 region has the DNA TGTGCCTGGAGTGTACACGCGAACACTGAAGCTTTCTTT. Translation: CAWSVHANTEAFF.

The CDR3 DNA follows: TGTGCCAACCGAGGGGGGGGTAGATACGAGCAGTACTTC. Translated: CANRGGGRYEQYF. The chain links TRBV6-1 to TRBJ2-7, with a tentative D call TRBD2 (7 bases). The CDR3 is 13 residues long. V was pared by 10 bases and J by 4 bases, with 17 bases between. The germline V gene has CDR1 MNHNS and CDR2 SASEGT.

The chain uses TRBV9 and TRBJ2-5; 7 bases line up with TRBD2. The CDR3 length is 15 residues. Germline V CDR1 and CDR2: SGDLS, YYNGEE. V gave up 3 bases and J gave up 4 bases; unmatched junction bases: 9. CDR3 in amino acids: CASSGTGLRGETQYF. The DNA for the CDR3 is TGTGCCAGCAGCGGGACGGGACTACGGGGAGAGACCCAGTACTTC.

The rearrangement joins TRBV14 to TRBJ2-2; 8 nucleotides line up with TRBD1. The CDR3 has 17 amino acids. Germline V CDR1 and CDR2: SGHDN, FVKESK. The junction had 9 bases not matched to a gene; V was cut back by 0 bases and J by 6 bases. Written as DNA, the CDR3 is TGTGCCAGCAGCCAAGAGACCCCAGGGGGCCTGGCCGGGGAGCTGTTTTTT. Translating gives CASSQETPGGLAGELFF.

Points on this clone: The same CDR3 is also encoded by other DNA sequences in this sample. The chain combines TRBV5-4 with TRBJ2-7; a possible D gene is TRBD2 (5 bases). Germline assignment: CDR1 SGHNT and CDR2 YYREEE (reference sequence). The germline V and J ends were trimmed by 2 bases and 2 bases, with 8 bases remaining between them. The CDR3 has 13 residues. Here the CDR3 reads CASSLTGAYEQYF. DNA of the CDR3: TGTGCCAGCAGCTTAACCGGGGCCTACGAGCAGTACTTC. The variable domain in full, completed from reference TRBV5-4 and TRBJ2-7, reads ETGVTQSPTHLIKTRGQQVTLRCSSQSGHNTVSWYQQALGQGPQFIFQYYREEENGRGNFPPRFSGLQFPNYSSELNVNALELDDSALYLCASSLTGAYEQYFGPGTRLTVT.

This chain links TRBV18 with TRBJ1-2, with D perhaps TRBD1 (5 bases). This CDR3 has 13 residues. Trimming stripped 4 bases from V and 5 bases from J, with 11 bases between. The germline CDR1 and CDR2 sequences are KGHSH and LQKENI. CDR3 residues: CASSLGPLYGYTF. The CDR3 nucleotides read TGTGCCAGCTCACTGGGACCCCTTTATGGCTACACCTTC. Based on the CDR3 plus reference TRBV18 and TRBJ1-2, the full variable domain is NAGVMQNPRHLVRRRGQEARLRCSPMKGHSHVYWYRQLPEEGLKFMVYLQKENIIDESGMPKERFSAEFPKEGPSILRIQQVVRGDSAAYFCASSLGPLYGYTFGSGTRLTVV.

This chain uses TRBV28 with TRBJ2-7, with D uncertain. CDR1 MDHEN and CDR2 SYDVKM come from the germline V gene. The V end was cut by 5 bases, the J end by 0 bases, with 11 bases between. CDR3 length: 14 amino acids. CDR3 bases: TGTGCCAGCAGTATCCGTACGTACTCCTACGAGCAGTACTTC. It translates to CASSIRTYSYEQYF.